This section outlines one T cell receptor beta chain sequence together with its context. This entry is derived from a study of blood T cell repertoires in COVID-19. Looking at the study overall: PBMCs, B-cell-depleted T cells, or T cells were the source of the cDNA or gDNA that made up the material.

Germline CDR1 reads MNHEY; CDR2 reads SMNVEV (reference sequence). The germline V and J ends were trimmed by 4 bases and 6 bases, with 16 bases remaining between them. CDR3 length: 15 amino acids. The method was immunoSEQ multiplex PCR; TCRdb's version includes in-frame clones alone and lacks a portion of them. This sample has approximately 78,000 clones, with approximately 82% found just once. The V gene is TRBV27, the J gene TRBJ1-5, with TRBD1 as a possible D gene (6 bases). Sequencing was done on a sample of peripheral blood. The clonotype originates from an elderly woman with acute or convalescent COVID-19. CDR3 nucleotide sequence: TGTGCCAGCAGTTCTAGCCAGGGGTTCGGTCAGCCCCAGCATTTT. Its translation: CASSSSQGFGQPQHF.